Listed here are 18 T cell receptor beta chains from one sample, sequenced in a study of technical replicates of blood from several donors. Sequenced by immunoSEQ multiplex PCR; TCRdb stores in-frame clones only, minus some. The sample shows approximately 58,000 clones, about 86% of them seen only once. Sequencing used PBMCs. These receptors were taken from a human donor in good health. Some clones in this sample may be carry-over from other donors' samples.

In DNA form, the CDR3 reads TGTGCCATCAGCGCCGGGACAGCCCAGAGCAATCAGCCCCAGCATTTT. It codes for CAISAGTAQSNQPQHF. V usage is TRBV10-3 and J usage is TRBJ1-5; 7 positions match TRBD1. Germline CDR1 ENHRY, CDR2 SYGVKD. CDR3 length: 16 residues. The V segment lost 6 bases and the J segment 1 base; nucleotides outside the gene matches: 9.

The V and J genes are TRBV4-3 and TRBJ2-5; the D gene is possibly TRBD2 (6 bases). The CDR3 runs to 12 residues. Germline lookup yields CDR1 LGHNA and CDR2 YSLEER. For the CDR3, the DNA is TGCGCGGCAAGGAGGGACCAAAAAGGGGAGTACTTC. Residues: CAARRDQKGEYF.

The gene calls are TRBV15 and TRBJ2-1, with D possibly TRBD2 on 5 matching bases. Trimming stripped 0 bases from V and 7 bases from J, with 10 bases between. The CDR3 extends over 14 amino acids. Germline V gives CDR1 LNHNV, CDR2 YYDKDF (reference sequence). This chain's CDR3 is CATSRDRTGNEQFF. The DNA of the CDR3 is TGTGCCACCAGCAGAGATCGGACTGGGAATGAGCAGTTCTTC. The whole variable domain, filled in from reference TRBV15 and TRBJ2-1, reads DAMVIQNPRYQVTQFGKPVTLSCSQTLNHNVMYWYQQKSSQAPKLLFHYYDKDFNNEADTPDNFQSRRPNTSFCFLDIRSPGLGDTAMYLCATSRDRTGNEQFFGPGTRLTVL.

The V and J genes are TRBV7-2 and TRBJ1-5; the D is unclear. Deletions cut 3 bases from V and 4 bases from J, with 4 bases between. The germline CDR1 and CDR2 sequences are SGHTA and FQGNSA. The CDR3 covers 12 residues. The CDR3 coding sequence is TGTGCCAGCAGCTTCCGGAATCAGCCCCAGCATTTT. This translates into CASSFRNQPQHF.

J is TRBJ2-1 and V is TRBV12-5; TRBD2 aligns across 9 bases. Per the germline V gene, CDR1 is LGHNT and CDR2 is FRNRAP. This CDR3 spans 13 amino acids. V lost 3 bases and J lost 9; bases outside the gene matches: 3. This chain's CDR3 is CASGFSGSREQFF. DNA of the CDR3: TGTGCTAGTGGTTTTAGCGGGAGCCGTGAGCAGTTCTTC. Using reference TRBV12-5 and TRBJ2-1 for the parts outside the CDR3, the full variable domain is DARVTQTPRHKVTEMGQEVTMRCQPILGHNTVFWYRQTMMQGLELLAYFRNRAPLDDSGMPKDRFSAEMPDATLATLKIQPSEPRDSAVYFCASGFSGSREQFFGPGTRLTVL.

The chain uses TRBV30 and TRBJ1-1; D is undetermined. V was pared by 1 base and J by 7 bases, with 7 bases between. Germline V CDR1 and CDR2: GTSNPN, SVGIG (reference sequence). The CDR3 extends over 11 amino acids. The CDR3 DNA follows: TGTGCCTGGAGTGACACCCTTGAAGCTTTCTTT. Its protein is CAWSDTLEAFF.

The gene calls are TRBV4-3 and TRBJ2-1; maybe TRBD2 (5 bases). Germline loops: CDR1 LGHNA, CDR2 YSLEER. The CDR3 totals 16 residues. Between the trimmed V and J ends, which lost 1 base and 0 bases, there was a span of 10 bases. CDR3 in DNA: TGCGCCAGCAGCCAAGTTCGGGGAAGCTCCTACAATGAGCAGTTCTTC. Amino acid sequence: CASSQVRGSSYNEQFF.

The J gene is TRBJ1-2, the V gene TRBV5-1; possible D gene TRBD1, 6 bases. The germline V gene has CDR1 SGHRS and CDR2 YFSETQ. V lost 4 bases and J lost 8, with 12 bases in between. This CDR3 region has 12 residues. CDR3 sequence: CASSANRDGYTF. The DNA of the CDR3 is TGCGCCAGCAGCGCTAACAGGGACGGCTACACCTTC.

V usage is TRBV5-4 and J usage is TRBJ1-6, with D uncertain. CDR1 and CDR2 from the germline V gene are SGHNT and YYREEE (reference sequence). Trimming left V 0 bases short and J 10 bases short, with 11 bases between. This CDR3 region has 14 residues. CDR3 loop: CASSLDRTGSPLHF. The CDR3 coding sequence is TGTGCCAGCAGCTTGGACCGGACTGGGTCACCCCTCCACTTT.

The chain recombines TRBV4-3 with TRBJ2-5, with 9 bases matching TRBD2. The CDR3 covers 16 residues. The J segment lost 2 bases and the V segment lost 4 bases, leaving 8 bases of the junction unmatched. The V gene's germline CDR1 is LGHNA and CDR2 YSLEER. The CDR3 loop is CASSRIAGVGQETQYF. CDR3 coding DNA: TGCGCCAGCAGCCGAATAGCGGGAGTGGGACAAGAGACCCAGTACTTC.

The chain links TRBV7-3 to TRBJ1-6; D is unclear. Germline V gives CDR1 SGHTA, CDR2 FQGTGA. The CDR3 has 15 residues. V was trimmed by 1 base and J by 13 bases, leaving 17 bases between them. CDR3 loop: CASSLMFGEGSPLHF. CDR3 DNA: TGTGCCAGCAGCTTAATGTTCGGGGAGGGTTCGCCCCTCCACTTT.

The chain recombines TRBV13 with TRBJ2-3, with 9 bases identical to TRBD2. Germline V CDR1 and CDR2: PRHDT, FYEKMQ (reference sequence). The CDR3 sequence is 18 residues long. V lost 2 bases, J lost 2 bases, and 11 bases stayed unmatched. The DNA for the CDR3 is TGTGCCAGCAGCTTAATGACAGCTAGCGGGGTGTACACAGATACGCAGTATTTT. Translated: CASSLMTASGVYTDTQYF.

J is TRBJ2-7 and V is TRBV30; tentatively, D is TRBD1 (7 bases). The germline CDR1 and CDR2 sequences are GTSNPN and SVGIG (reference sequence). The CDR3 runs to 14 residues. V was cut by 3 bases and J by 4 bases, with 16 bases left in between. The CDR3 nucleotides are TGTGCCTGGAGGGCCCCAGGGGGGCAATACGAGCAGTACTTC. This codes for CAWRAPGGQYEQYF. Looking up the rest from reference TRBV30 and TRBJ2-7 gives the full variable domain: SQTIHQWPATLVQPVGSPLSLECTVEGTSNPNLYWYRQAAGRGLQLLFYSVGIGQISSEVPQNLSASRPQDRQFILSSKKLLLSDSGFYLCAWRAPGGQYEQYFGPGTRLTVT.

This clone has just a few counts. V is TRBV4-3 and J is TRBJ1-2; TRBD1 might be the D (6 bases). CDR3 length: 15 amino acids. V lost 0 bases, J lost 4 bases, and 12 bases lay in between. Germline V gives CDR1 LGHNA, CDR2 YSLEER. The CDR3 sequence: CASSQDGGVGYGYTF. DNA for the CDR3: TGCGCCAGCAGCCAAGATGGGGGCGTGGGCTATGGCTACACCTTC.

This chain connects TRBV7-8 to TRBJ2-7, with D hard to call. This CDR3 has 14 amino acids. With 4 bases removed from V and 2 bases from J, the gap between germline ends came to 12 bases. Germline V gives CDR1 SGHVS, CDR2 FQNEAQ. The CDR3 loop is CASSSRQATYEQYF. The CDR3, as DNA: TGTGCCAGCAGCTCCCGGCAGGCGACCTACGAGCAGTACTTC.

J is TRBJ1-1 and V is TRBV6-4; weak D call: TRBD1 (5 bases). The germline V gene encodes CDR1 MRHNA and CDR2 SNTAGT. The V gene lost 2 bases and the J gene lost 11 bases, with 12 bases spanning the gap. The CDR3 length is 12 residues. This chain's CDR3 is CASSDPQGEAFF. CDR3 nucleotides: TGTGCCAGCAGTGACCCCCAGGGTGAGGCTTTCTTT.

With regard to this clone: The junction differs from germline at one of its ends, possibly a read error. The J gene is TRBJ2-7, the V gene TRBV30; 7 nucleotides match TRBD1. This CDR3 is built from 10 residues. Germline CDR1 and CDR2: GTSNPN and SVGIG (reference sequence). The CDR3 here is CACSGTADFF. In DNA, the CDR3 is TGTGCCTGTTCCGGGACAGCGGACTTCTTC.

The CDR3: CASSEVWRAHEQFF. The CDR3 bases are TGTGCCAGCAGTGAAGTCTGGAGGGCCCATGAGCAGTTCTTC. J is TRBJ2-1 and V is TRBV2; perhaps TRBD2 as D (6 bases). V was pared by 1 base and J by 8 bases, with 12 bases between. In germline, CDR1 is SNHLY, CDR2 FYNNEI. CDR3 length: 14 amino acids.